This TCR beta chain was captured by sequencing in a study of blood T cells in healthy people across ages (dated by TCRdb to between 2015 and 2016). Study-level background: In model experiments, roughly one uniquely barcoded TCR beta cDNA molecule per two T cells was captured by template switching. To avoid experimental bias, donors of different ages were spread randomly across the sequencing lanes. Using the same blood draw, the study looked at two additional independent replicas of 1 million unique cDNA reads for two donors, one aged 18 to 30 and the other aged 80 or older. Four age groups were formed from the donors: young (average about 15 years), middle-aged (around 40), aged (approximately 60) and long-lived (about 75). The study measured age-related changes in TCR beta repertoire diversity using deep sequencing normalized with unique cDNA molecular identifiers.

Donors were roughly 40 systemically healthy Caucasian individuals from Russia aged roughly 6 to 95 years. About 10 milliliters of peripheral blood were collected from each donor into EDTA-treated Vacutainer tubes. PBMCs were isolated by Ficoll-Paque density-gradient centrifugation, with at least 6.5 million obtained per sample. Total RNA, at least 5 micrograms per sample, was extracted from PBMCs with Trizol reagent. For every donor, flow cytometry on a PBMC aliquot measured the percentage of naive CD45RAhigh/CD27high T cells. Broader findings and caveats from the paper: Estimates of total diversity from one million sequenced T cells were regarded as lower bounds and underestimates. Compared with the aged group, more naive CD4+ T cells, fewer expanded clones and increased TCR diversity were shown by the long-lived group, suggesting age selection. A strong correlation was found between observed TCR beta diversity and the percentage of naive T cells measured by flow cytometry. As age increased, observed TCR beta diversity per million T cells dropped in a roughly linear way, and a significant reduction was already evident by age 40. Because profiling used bulk unsorted PBMCs, naive and antigen-experienced compartments could not be compared conclusively. Because the CMV infection status of the donors was unknown, age-related changes in expanded clonotypes may potentially have been confounded.

There are 16 amino acids in the CDR3, from cysteine to phenylalanine inclusive. Only the CDR3 DNA stays, 48 bases, in frame from base 1. CDR1 and CDR2 were assigned from the germline V gene (reference sequence) as DFQATT and SNEGSKA. V and J are truncated by 0 bases and 4 bases respectively, leaving an intervening sequence of 18 bases. A remark on this clonotype: The target of this receptor is not known. The input lacks base qualities; no much larger clone sits a single base away.

Libraries were built with 5' RACE. Sequencing relied on an Illumina HiSeq 2500. A second PCR of 7 to 11 cycles was performed with a sample-barcoded 5' primer and a J-beta primer mix. Each TCR beta cDNA molecule received a unique molecular identifier from a template-switch 5' adaptor carrying 12 random nucleotides. At least 3 million CDR3-containing paired-end reads were obtained from each sample. All of the RNA was converted into first-strand cDNA using the Mint cDNA synthesis kit, with a TRBC-specific oligonucleotide serving as the primer. After uracil-DNA glycosylase treatment, a first 18-cycle PCR used universal primers M1SS and BC2_uni_R on all cDNA. The study's processing was this. For normalization, 1 million high-quality reads, each with a distinct molecular identifier, were randomly selected from each sample. Instead of being binned into consensus sequences, reads with shared molecular identifiers were discarded. CDR3 identification, clonotype clustering and error correction used MiTCR with a Q25 quality threshold and the strictest error-elimination algorithm. Lower-bound total TCR beta diversity was estimated with a nonparametric unseen species model using Euler transformation. Using fastp at Q25 and MiXCR, TCRdb reprocessed the public reads and kept productive beta chains. CDR3 protein sequences are deduplicated, and each keeps its most common genes and DNA. The V and J calls reflect TCRdb's pipeline rather than the authors' work. Present in this sample are roughly 790,000 distinct CDR3 sequences, approximately 43% of which were seen just once. Clones ranked in the top ten supply roughly 20% of the sample.

The sequenced material came from blood. This TCR came from a woman aged 55-70 years in good health. Rearrangement joined TRBV20-1 to TRBJ2-5; 5 matching bases give a weak D call of TRBD1. The DNA sequence reads TGCAGTGCTAGAGATCGAAGGGGCGATTGGGGAGAGACCCAGTACTTC. It encodes CSARDRRGDWGETQYF.